A single sample gave rise to the 30 T cell receptor beta chains below, sequenced in a study of blood T cell repertoires in COVID-19. Here immunoSEQ multiplex PCR was the method, and the copy in TCRdb shows in-frame clones only, minus some. The sample has about 270,000 clones, just under 90% seen once; the top ten hold roughly 4.3%. Sequences were obtained from PBMCs or T cells enriched from blood (not recorded which). The receptor source for this set is a woman in her 30s with acute COVID-19.

This clone has more than one count but fewer than ten. The J gene is TRBJ1-2, the V gene TRBV12-3 or TRBV12-4; weak D call: TRBD1 (5 bases). Between the trimmed V and J ends, which lost 2 bases and 4 bases, there was a span of 5 bases. The CDR3 runs to 12 residues. CDR3 residues: CASSLTGYGYTF. As DNA, the CDR3 is TGTGCCAGCAGTTTAACAGGCTATGGCTACACCTTC.

V is TRBV7-7 and J is TRBJ2-7, with D maybe TRBD2 (5 bases). The V end lost 5 bases, the J end lost 4 bases, and 15 bases lay between the germline ends. Germline V gene data show CDR1 as SSHAT and CDR2 as FNYEAQ (reference sequence). The CDR3 covers 14 residues. In DNA form, the CDR3 reads TGTGCCAGCAGCCGAACTGACTACCCTTACGAGCAGTACTTC. Residues: CASSRTDYPYEQYF.

The chain carries TRBV9 and TRBJ2-3; TRBD2 might be the D (6 bases). This CDR3 contains 15 residues. The V gene's germline CDR1 is SGDLS and CDR2 YYNGEE. Trimming removed 3 bases from V and 7 bases from J, with 18 bases in between. CDR3 region: CASSDSGSVSNTQYF. CDR3 nucleotide sequence: TGTGCCAGCAGCGATAGCGGAAGCGTTTCTAATACGCAGTATTTT. Combining the CDR3 with reference TRBV9 and TRBJ2-3 gives the whole variable domain DSGVTQTPKHLITATGQRVTLRCSPRSGDLSVYWYQQSLDQGLQFLIQYYNGEERAKGNILERFSAQQFPDLHSELNLSSLELGDSALYFCASSDSGSVSNTQYFGPGTRLTVL.

In DNA form, the CDR3 reads TGTGCCAGCTCACCCCGGGACAGCCATTCGCGCGGAGCTTTCTTT. It encodes CASSPRDSHSRGAFF. V usage is TRBV18 and J usage is TRBJ1-1; TRBD1 matches 7 bases. V trimming: 3 bases; J trimming: 10 bases; junction bases outside the gene matches: 14. The CDR3 is 15 amino acids. Germline loops: CDR1 KGHSH, CDR2 LQKENI.

This clone was found a few times. V is TRBV6-4 and J is TRBJ2-3; TRBD2 matches 9 bases. The germline V gene has CDR1 MRHNA and CDR2 SNTAGT. Germline trimming cut 0 bases from V and 5 bases from J; bases unmatched to any gene: 3. CDR3 size: 15 residues. The CDR3 nucleotides are TGTGCCAGCAGTGACTCGGCGGGAGGGCTAGATACGCAGTATTTT. Its protein product is CASSDSAGGLDTQYF.

This clone was picked up one time. The chain couples TRBV28 to TRBJ2-1; 11 positions agree with TRBD2. V was pared by 5 bases and J by 2 bases, with 17 bases of the junction left unmatched. Germline loops: CDR1 MDHEN, CDR2 SYDVKM. The CDR3 is made up of 20 amino acids. The chain's CDR3 is CASSLIGTSGFRITYNEQFF. The DNA for the CDR3 is TGTGCCAGCAGTCTAATAGGGACTAGCGGATTCCGTATAACCTACAATGAGCAGTTCTTC. Full variable domain (remainder filled in from reference TRBV28 and TRBJ2-1): DVKVTQSSRYLVKRTGEKVFLECVQDMDHENMFWYRQDPGLGLRLIYFSYDVKMKEKGDIPEGYSVSREKKERFSLILESASTNQTSMYLCASSLIGTSGFRITYNEQFFGPGTRLTVL.

A note on this clone: The sample holds other DNA sequences that translate to the same CDR3. The chain joins TRBV2 to TRBJ2-2; 8 bases line up with TRBD2. Germline V gene sequence: CDR1 SNHLY, CDR2 FYNNEI. The CDR3 spans 15 residues. Trimming cost V 5 bases and J 0 bases; bases outside gene matches: 2. CDR3 in amino acids: CASSPGLANTGELFF. CDR3 coding DNA: TGTGCCAGCAGTCCGGGACTAGCGAACACCGGGGAGCTGTTTTTT.

The rearrangement links TRBV13 to TRBJ1-4; no clear D. This CDR3 contains 15 residues. The germline gives CDR1 PRHDT, CDR2 FYEKMQ (reference sequence). The ends were cut back, 7 bases at V and 5 bases at J, with 17 bases in the middle. The CDR3 coding sequence is TGTGCCAGCATATCTAGAGGGCAGCCCAATGAAAAACTGTTTTTT. Protein: CASISRGQPNEKLFF.

This sequence joins TRBV12-3 or TRBV12-4 and TRBJ2-7; tentative D call: TRBD1 (6 bases). V lost 6 bases and J 6 bases, leaving 15 bases between the germline ends. CDR3 size: 13 residues. The CDR3 region has the DNA TGTGCCAGCAGCCATAATACAGGGATCGAGCAGTACTTC. Translated, it gives CASSHNTGIEQYF.

The rearrangement links TRBV30 to TRBJ2-7, with D tentatively TRBD1 (7 bases). Looked up from germline, CDR1 is GTSNPN and CDR2 is SVGIG (reference sequence). The CDR3 sequence is 15 residues long. Deletions cut 4 bases from V and 3 bases from J, with 19 bases between. The DNA of the CDR3 is TGTGCCTGGACGAAGACAGGGCGGGATCTCTACGAGCAGTACTTC. It encodes CAWTKTGRDLYEQYF.

The rearrangement uses TRBV5-4 and TRBJ2-7, with a possible D match to TRBD2 (5 bases). CDR3 length equals 11 residues. Trimming cost V 10 bases and J 5 bases, with 13 bases left between them. The V gene's germline CDR1 is SGHNT and CDR2 YYREEE (reference sequence). CDR3 amino acids: CAWGEPHEQYF. CDR3 in DNA: TGTGCCTGGGGAGAACCCCACGAGCAGTACTTC.

This clone was observed a handful of times. This chain links TRBV11-2 with TRBJ1-3; the D is unclear. Between the trimmed V and J ends, which lost 5 bases and 0 bases, there was a span of 11 bases. The CDR3 is made up of 15 amino acids. Germline CDR1 reads SGHAT; CDR2 reads FQNNGV. The CDR3 protein is CASSPDGSSGNTIYF. In DNA form, the CDR3 reads TGTGCCAGCAGCCCGGACGGGAGCTCTGGAAACACCATATATTTT. The variable domain in full, completed from reference TRBV11-2 and TRBJ1-3, reads EAGVAQSPRYKIIEKRQSVAFWCNPISGHATLYWYQQILGQGPKLLIQFQNNGVVDDSQLPKDRFSAERLKGVDSTLKIQPAKLEDSAVYLCASSPDGSSGNTIYFGEGSWLTVV.

The CDR3 coding sequence is TGTGCCAGCATGGGGAGGATTAGCGGGAGGGAGGTAGATACGCAGTATTTT. This translates into CASMGRISGREVDTQYF. The chain carries TRBV27 and TRBJ2-3, with 11 nucleotides matching TRBD2. The V and J ends lost 7 bases and 5 bases, in that order; junction bases with no gene match: 14. The CDR3 sequence is 17 residues long. Germline V gene sequence: CDR1 MNHEY, CDR2 SMNVEV (reference sequence).

The CDR3 reads CASSATRGATGELFF. The DNA of the CDR3 is TGTGCCAGCAGCGCCACCCGCGGGGCTACCGGGGAGCTGTTTTTT. V is TRBV7-8 and J is TRBJ2-2; the D gene is possibly TRBD2 (6 bases). Trimming took off 5 bases at V and 5 bases at J, with 15 bases between the two ends. Germline values: CDR1 SGHVS, CDR2 FQNEAQ. There are 15 residues in the CDR3. Complete variable domain (other parts from reference TRBV7-8 and TRBJ2-2): GAGVSQSPRYKVAKRGQDVALRCDPISGHVSLFWYQQALGQGPEFLTYFQNEAQLDKSGLPSDRFFAERPEGSVSTLKIQRTQQEDSAVYLCASSATRGATGELFFGEGSRLTVL.

This chain links TRBV19 with TRBJ2-1, with 7 bases lining up with TRBD2. From germline, CDR1 is LNHDA and CDR2 SQIVND (reference sequence). The V segment lost 4 bases and the J segment 4 bases; nucleotides outside the gene matches: 10. This CDR3 contains 16 residues. The CDR3 spells CASSTESLAVYNEQFF. For the CDR3, the DNA is TGTGCCAGTAGTACTGAATCTCTAGCGGTATACAATGAGCAGTTCTTC.

The count of this clone is one. J is TRBJ2-3 and V is TRBV27, with 9 bases that match TRBD2. CDR1 and CDR2 from the germline V gene are MNHEY and SMNVEV (reference sequence). The ends lost 3 bases at V and 3 bases at J; junction bases unmatched: 4. This CDR3 region has 15 residues. The CDR3 loop reads CASSLGSGRTDTQYF. The CDR3 DNA follows: TGTGCCAGCAGTTTGGGTAGCGGGAGAACAGATACGCAGTATTTT.

Notes on this clone: A far larger clone differs by one base, so this is likely a read error. The V and J genes are TRBV27 and TRBJ2-7; TRBD2 matches 11 bases. Unmatched junction bases numbered 1, after V lost 3 bases and J lost 3 bases. CDR1 and CDR2 from the germline V gene are MNHEY and SMNVEV (reference sequence). The CDR3 is 14 residues long. CDR3 coding DNA: TGTGCCAGCAGTTTCGGGACTAGCGGCTACGAGCAGTACTTC. It translates to CASSFGTSGYEQYF.

The rearrangement links TRBV29-1 to TRBJ2-3, with TRBD2 matching over 9 bases. The CDR3 consists of 15 residues. CDR1 SQVTM and CDR2 ANQGSEA come from the germline V gene. The junction had 3 bases not matched to a gene; V was cut back by 1 base and J by 1 base. The CDR3 DNA reads as TGCAGCGTTGAAGTTATAGCGGGAGGCACAGATACGCAGTATTTT. It codes for CSVEVIAGGTDTQYF.

This clone has just one count. J is TRBJ1-5 and V is TRBV4-1, with D unresolved. The V end lost 1 base, the J end lost 1 base, and 5 bases lay between the germline ends. CDR1 is MGHRA and CDR2 is YSYEKL in the germline V gene. The CDR3 contains 14 residues. DNA for the CDR3: TGCGCCAGCAGCCAAGTCCAGAGCAATCAGCCCCAGCATTTT. Translating it yields CASSQVQSNQPQHF.

DNA for the CDR3: TGTGCCAGCAGTCTCGAACCGGGACTAGCGGGAGGCCGCAATGAGCAGTTCTTC. This codes for CASSLEPGLAGGRNEQFF. The chain joins TRBV6-6 to TRBJ2-1; 15 nucleotides align to TRBD2. Looked up from germline, CDR1 is MNHNY and CDR2 is SVGAGI (reference sequence). CDR3 length: 18 amino acids. Trimming at V came to 5 bases and at J to 6 bases, leaving 11 bases not matched to a gene.

This chain uses TRBV12-2 with TRBJ1-2. TRBV12-2 is flagged as a pseudogene. The CDR3 totals 11 residues. The CDR3 bases are TGTGCAAGTCGCCGGGTGTATGGCTACACCTTC. It encodes CASRRVYGYTF.

The V gene is TRBV4-1, the J gene TRBJ2-1; 11 nucleotides agree with TRBD2. The CDR3 is made up of 18 amino acids. The V segment lost 1 base and the J segment 7 bases; nucleotides outside the gene matches: 12. CDR1 and CDR2 from the germline V gene are MGHRA and YSYEKL. DNA for the CDR3: TGCGCCAGCAGCCAAGTTCCCGAGACTAGCGGGATTGGAAATGAGCAGTTCTTC. It translates to CASSQVPETSGIGNEQFF.

The chain links TRBV11-3 to TRBJ2-2, with D unresolved. Germline CDR1 is SGHNT and CDR2 is YENEEA. The V gene lost 4 bases and the J gene lost 6 bases, with 6 bases spanning the gap. The CDR3 extends over 12 amino acids. The CDR3 protein is CASSSYSGELFF. The CDR3 DNA sequence: TGTGCCAGCAGCTCGTACTCCGGGGAGCTGTTTTTT.

The chain recombines TRBV5-1 with TRBJ1-2, with D tentatively TRBD1 (6 bases). This CDR3 is 12 amino acids long. Looked up from germline, CDR1 is SGHRS and CDR2 is YFSETQ. The ends were cut back, 3 bases at V and 5 bases at J, with 8 bases in the middle. The CDR3 DNA is TGCGCCAGCAGCTCAGGGGAGTATGGCTACACCTTC. As protein: CASSSGEYGYTF. Full variable domain (outside the CDR3, taken from reference TRBV5-1 and TRBJ1-2): KAGVTQTPRYLIKTRGQQVTLSCSPISGHRSVSWYQQTPGQGLQFLFEYFSETQRNKGNFPGRFSGRQFSNSRSEMNVSTLELGDSALYLCASSSGEYGYTFGSGTRLTVV.

This sequence joins TRBV28 and TRBJ1-4, with 9 bases aligning to TRBD1. CDR3 length equals 15 residues. J lost 5 bases, V lost 5 bases, and 6 bases had no gene match. Germline CDR1 and CDR2: MDHEN and SYDVKM. The CDR3 DNA reads TGTGCCAGCAGTACTACAGGGGGCAGAAATGAAAAACTGTTTTTT. This gives the protein CASSTTGGRNEKLFF.

This chain joins TRBV5-6 and TRBJ1-1, with D uncertain. The V end was cut by 0 bases, the J end by 6 bases, with 6 bases between. The CDR3 is 12 residues long. Germline lookup yields CDR1 SGHDT and CDR2 YYEEEE. CDR3 bases: TGTGCCAGCAGCTTGGCAGGCCCTGAAGCTTTCTTT. As protein: CASSLAGPEAFF.

The chain employs TRBV7-9 and TRBJ2-7; possibly TRBD1 for D (5 bases). The CDR3 length is 14 residues. Trimming took 9 bases from V and 5 from J, leaving 20 bases between them. Germline CDR1 reads SEHNR; CDR2 reads FQNEAQ (reference sequence). The DNA for the CDR3 is TGTGCCAGTCTAAAGGCAGGGAACCTCGACGAGCAGTACTTC. It translates to CASLKAGNLDEQYF.

The chain has TRBV4-2 and TRBJ2-3, with 7 positions matching TRBD2. CDR3 size: 16 residues. V trimming: 3 bases; J trimming: 1 base; junction bases outside the gene matches: 7. Germline assignment: CDR1 LGHNA and CDR2 YNFKEQ. This CDR3 reads CASSQIQGGGTDTQYF. Written as DNA, the CDR3 is TGTGCCAGCAGCCAGATCCAGGGAGGGGGCACAGATACGCAGTATTTT.

This clone was seen only a few times. In nucleotides, the CDR3 is TGTGCCAGCAGCTTAGGCGCAGGGGGCGATGAGCAGTACTTC. Its protein product is CASSLGAGGDEQYF. The V gene is TRBV7-8, the J gene TRBJ2-7, with 8 bases that match TRBD1. V dropped 1 base and J dropped 7; count of bases not matched to a gene: 6. This CDR3 comprises 14 residues. Looked up from germline, CDR1 is SGHVS and CDR2 is FQNEAQ.

This chain joins TRBV7-8 and TRBJ1-5; 8 bases are shared with TRBD1. V lost 0 bases and J lost 4; bases outside the gene matches: 11. This CDR3 has 18 amino acids. CDR1 is SGHVS and CDR2 is FQNEAQ in the germline V gene. The CDR3 here is CASSLAGTGVLRNQPQHF. The CDR3 nucleotides read TGTGCCAGCAGCTTAGCTGGGACAGGCGTCTTGAGAAATCAGCCCCAGCATTTT.